The following is a T cell receptor (beta chain) sequence with its context. Its antigen is undetermined. This sample was included in a study of CD4 T cells in relation to SARS-CoV-2 and coronaviruses. As for the study in general: After 10 days of antigen culture, PBMC TCR beta CDR3s were sequenced.

TCRdb keeps only in-frame clones here, not all; method: immunoSEQ multiplex PCR. The sample holds 23,000 or so clones, about 79% seen once. Germline V lookup: CDR1 SGHRS, CDR2 YFSETQ. The CDR3 loop spans 13 amino acids. V lost 2 bases to trimming and J lost 4 bases, with 7 bases between them. Before the COVID-19 pandemic, during about 2011-2019, CD4+ T cells were taken from unexposed donors. After about 10 days of culture, CD4+ T cells were isolated. As cell numbers allowed, unexposed-donor CD4+ T cells faced SARS-CoV-2 S/N and four cold-coronavirus spikes. Sequencing used CD4+ T cells from PBMCs, cultured in vitro. The chain carries TRBV5-1 and TRBJ2-1; no reliable D call. This sequence was found in a human donor in good health. In DNA, the CDR3 is TGCGCCAGCAGCTTAGTTGGGTACAATGAGCAGTTCTTC. It yields the protein CASSLVGYNEQFF.